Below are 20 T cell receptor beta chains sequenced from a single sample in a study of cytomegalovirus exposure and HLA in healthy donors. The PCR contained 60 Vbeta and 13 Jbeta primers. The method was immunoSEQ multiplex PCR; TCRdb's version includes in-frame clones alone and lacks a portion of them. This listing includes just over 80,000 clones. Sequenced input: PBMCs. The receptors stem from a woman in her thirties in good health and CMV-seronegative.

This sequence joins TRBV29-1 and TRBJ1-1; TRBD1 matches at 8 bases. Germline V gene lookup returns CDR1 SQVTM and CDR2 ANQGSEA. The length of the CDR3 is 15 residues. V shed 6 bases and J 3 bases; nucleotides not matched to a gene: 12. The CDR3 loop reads CSVTSPDRGYTEAFF. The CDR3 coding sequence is TGCAGCGTAACTTCCCCTGACAGGGGATACACTGAAGCTTTCTTT. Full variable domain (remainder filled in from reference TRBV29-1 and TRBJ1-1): SAVISQKPSRDICQRGTSLTIQCQVDSQVTMMFWYRQQPGQSLTLIATANQGSEATYESGFVIDKFPISRPNLTFSTLTVSNMSPEDSSIYLCSVTSPDRGYTEAFFGQGTRLTVV.

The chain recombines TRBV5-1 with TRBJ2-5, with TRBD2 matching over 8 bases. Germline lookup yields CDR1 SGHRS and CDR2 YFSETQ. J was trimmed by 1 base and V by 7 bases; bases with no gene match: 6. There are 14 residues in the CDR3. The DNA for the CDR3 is TGCGCCAGCGGCCCTCTAGCGGGCCAAGAGACCCAGTACTTC. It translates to CASGPLAGQETQYF.

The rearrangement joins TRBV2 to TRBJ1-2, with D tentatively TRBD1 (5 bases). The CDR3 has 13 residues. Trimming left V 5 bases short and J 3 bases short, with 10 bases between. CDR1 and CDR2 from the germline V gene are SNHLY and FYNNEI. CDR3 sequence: CASSQDKDYGYTF. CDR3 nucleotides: TGTGCCAGCAGTCAGGACAAAGACTATGGCTACACCTTC.

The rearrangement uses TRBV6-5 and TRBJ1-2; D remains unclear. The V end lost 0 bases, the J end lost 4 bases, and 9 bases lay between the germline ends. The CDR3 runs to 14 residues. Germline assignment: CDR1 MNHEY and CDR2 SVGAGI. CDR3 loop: CASSYSGPSYGYTF. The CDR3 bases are TGTGCCAGCAGTTACTCGGGCCCGAGCTATGGCTACACCTTC.

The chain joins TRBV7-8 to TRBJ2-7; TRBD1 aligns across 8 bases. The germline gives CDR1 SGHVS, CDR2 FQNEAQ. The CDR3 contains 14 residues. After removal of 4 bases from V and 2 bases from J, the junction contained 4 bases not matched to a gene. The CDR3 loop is CASSSGTGTYEQYF. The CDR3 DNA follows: TGTGCCAGCAGCTCCGGGACAGGTACCTACGAGCAGTACTTC.

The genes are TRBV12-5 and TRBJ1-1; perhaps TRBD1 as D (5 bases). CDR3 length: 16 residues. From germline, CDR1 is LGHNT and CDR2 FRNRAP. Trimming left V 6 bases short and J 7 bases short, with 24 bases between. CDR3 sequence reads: CASGHSSLQVVGEAFF. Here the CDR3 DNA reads TGTGCTAGTGGACACTCGTCGTTACAGGTAGTGGGTGAAGCTTTCTTT.

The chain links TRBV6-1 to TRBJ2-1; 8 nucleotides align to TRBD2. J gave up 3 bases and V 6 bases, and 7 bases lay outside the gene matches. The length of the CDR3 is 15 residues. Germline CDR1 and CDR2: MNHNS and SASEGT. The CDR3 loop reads CASRTGLGGYNEQFF. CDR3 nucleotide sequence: TGTGCCAGCAGGACGGGACTAGGGGGCTACAATGAGCAGTTCTTC.

The CDR3 region is CAISSTDGNSPLHF. The CDR3 nucleotides are TGTGCCATCAGTTCGACAGACGGGAATTCACCCCTCCACTTT. This chain connects TRBV10-3 to TRBJ1-6; a weak D match, TRBD1 (5 bases). CDR1 is ENHRY and CDR2 is SYGVKD in the germline V gene. Between the trimmed V and J ends, which lost 5 bases and 7 bases, there was a span of 12 bases. The length of the CDR3 is 14 residues.

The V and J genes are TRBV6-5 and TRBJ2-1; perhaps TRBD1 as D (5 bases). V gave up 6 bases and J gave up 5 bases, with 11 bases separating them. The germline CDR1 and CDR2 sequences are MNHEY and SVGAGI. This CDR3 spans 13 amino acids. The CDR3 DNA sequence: TGTGCCAGCAGCCCGGACACCCACAATGAGCAGTTCTTC. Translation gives CASSPDTHNEQFF.

CDR3 DNA: TGTGCCTGGAGTGACACCTCAACACGCGGCTACACCTTC. Its protein is CAWSDTSTRGYTF. The chain couples TRBV30 to TRBJ1-2; D uncertain. CDR3 length: 13 amino acids. The V end lost 1 base, the J end lost 8 bases, and 14 bases lay between the germline ends. Germline values: CDR1 GTSNPN, CDR2 SVGIG (reference sequence). Variable domain in full (rest from reference TRBV30 and TRBJ1-2): SQTIHQWPATLVQPVGSPLSLECTVEGTSNPNLYWYRQAAGRGLQLLFYSVGIGQISSEVPQNLSASRPQDRQFILSSKKLLLSDSGFYLCAWSDTSTRGYTFGSGTRLTVV.

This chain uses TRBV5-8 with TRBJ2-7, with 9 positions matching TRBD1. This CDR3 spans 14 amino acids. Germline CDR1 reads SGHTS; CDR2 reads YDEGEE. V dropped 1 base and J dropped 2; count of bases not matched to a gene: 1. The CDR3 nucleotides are TGTGCCAGCAGCTTGAGGACAGGGGCCTACGAGCAGTACTTC. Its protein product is CASSLRTGAYEQYF.

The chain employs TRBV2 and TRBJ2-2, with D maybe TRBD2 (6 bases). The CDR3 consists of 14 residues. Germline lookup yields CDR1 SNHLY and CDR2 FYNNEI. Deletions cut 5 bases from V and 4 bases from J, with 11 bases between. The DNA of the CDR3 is TGTGCCAGCAGTAGGACTAAGAGCACCGGGGAGCTGTTTTTT. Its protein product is CASSRTKSTGELFF. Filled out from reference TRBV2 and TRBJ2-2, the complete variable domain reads EPEVTQTPSHQVTQMGQEVILRCVPISNHLYFYWYRQILGQKVEFLVSFYNNEISEKSEIFDDQFSVERPDGSNFTLKIRSTKLEDSAMYFCASSRTKSTGELFFGEGSRLTVL.

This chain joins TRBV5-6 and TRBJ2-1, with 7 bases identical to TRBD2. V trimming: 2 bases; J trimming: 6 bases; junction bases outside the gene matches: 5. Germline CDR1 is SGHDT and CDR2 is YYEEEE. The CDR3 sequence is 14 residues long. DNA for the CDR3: TGTGCCAGCAGCTTTATCTCGGGGGGCAATGAGCAGTTCTTC. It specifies CASSFISGGNEQFF.

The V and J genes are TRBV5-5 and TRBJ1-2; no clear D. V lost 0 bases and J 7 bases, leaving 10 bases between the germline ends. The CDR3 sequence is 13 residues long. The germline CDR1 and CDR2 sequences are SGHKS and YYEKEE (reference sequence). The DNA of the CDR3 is TGTGCCAGCAGCTTGGAACAGAATTTTGGCTACACCTTC. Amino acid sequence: CASSLEQNFGYTF.

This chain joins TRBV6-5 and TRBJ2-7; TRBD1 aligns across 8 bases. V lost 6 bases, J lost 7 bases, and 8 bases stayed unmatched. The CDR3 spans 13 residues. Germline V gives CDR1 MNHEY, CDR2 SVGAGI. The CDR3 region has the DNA TGTGCCAGCAGCGACAGGGGTGTTAGTGAGCAGTACTTC. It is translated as CASSDRGVSEQYF.

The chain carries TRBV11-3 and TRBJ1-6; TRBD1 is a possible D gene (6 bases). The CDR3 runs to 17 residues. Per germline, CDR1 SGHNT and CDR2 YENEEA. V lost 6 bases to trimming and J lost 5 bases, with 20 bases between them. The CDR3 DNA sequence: TGTGCCAGCAGGGGGGCGGTCAGGGTGCCAAATAATTCACCCCTCCACTTT. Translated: CASRGAVRVPNNSPLHF.

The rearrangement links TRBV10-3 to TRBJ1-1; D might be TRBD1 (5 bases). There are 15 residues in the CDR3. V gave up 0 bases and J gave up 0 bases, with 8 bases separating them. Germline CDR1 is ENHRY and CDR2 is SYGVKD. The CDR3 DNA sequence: TGTGCCATCAGTGAGTCGTCAGGGTTGAACACTGAAGCTTTCTTT. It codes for CAISESSGLNTEAFF.

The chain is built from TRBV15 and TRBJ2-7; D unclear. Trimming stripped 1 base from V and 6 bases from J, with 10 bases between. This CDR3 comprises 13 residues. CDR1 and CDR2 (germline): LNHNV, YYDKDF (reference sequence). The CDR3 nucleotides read TGTGCCACCAGCAGAGGCCCGCCAGGCGAGCAGTACTTC. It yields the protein CATSRGPPGEQYF.

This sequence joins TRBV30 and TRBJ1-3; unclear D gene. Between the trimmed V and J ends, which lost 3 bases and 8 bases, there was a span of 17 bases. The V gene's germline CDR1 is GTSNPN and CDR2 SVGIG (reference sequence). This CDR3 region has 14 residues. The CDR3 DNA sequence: TGTGCCTGGAGCCCAAACCTTAAGGCGGACACCATATATTTT. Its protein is CAWSPNLKADTIYF.

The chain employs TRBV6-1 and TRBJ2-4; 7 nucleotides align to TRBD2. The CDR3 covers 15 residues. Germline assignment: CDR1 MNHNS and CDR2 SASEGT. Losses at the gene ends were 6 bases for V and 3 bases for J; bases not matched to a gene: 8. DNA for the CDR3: TGTGCCAGCAGGCCACTAGCGCTCCTCAAAAACATTCAGTACTTC. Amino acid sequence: CASRPLALLKNIQYF.